One and the same sample provided the 30 T cell receptor beta chains below, sequenced in a study of T cell responses to AZD1222 COVID-19 vaccine. Produced via immunoSEQ multiplex PCR; TCRdb's table is partial and in-frame only. The table includes 100,000 to 150,000 clones, around 90% detected once. Material: peripheral blood, obtained on day 0 of AZD1222 vaccination. The receptors shown here come from an adult in good health.

V and J are TRBV6-5 and TRBJ2-7; 7 bases are shared with TRBD1. Germline V gene lookup returns CDR1 MNHEY and CDR2 SVGAGI. CDR3 length: 13 amino acids. The V segment lost 4 bases and the J segment 4 bases; nucleotides outside the gene matches: 4. The CDR3 DNA follows: TGTGCCAGCAGTTTCGGGACAGATTACGAGCAGTACTTC. Its translation: CASSFGTDYEQYF.

This clone showed up just a few times. The genes are TRBV5-1 and TRBJ1-2; 8 nucleotides agree with TRBD1. The CDR3 covers 15 residues. With 3 bases clipped from V and 3 bases from J, the junction kept 7 bases outside the gene matches. Germline V gives CDR1 SGHRS, CDR2 YFSETQ. As DNA, the CDR3 is TGCGCCAGCAGCTCGACAGGGGACCAGCACTATGGCTACACCTTC. The encoded protein is CASSSTGDQHYGYTF.

This clone appeared once. The V call is TRBV18, the J call TRBJ2-7, with D possibly TRBD2 on 6 matching bases. The CDR3 consists of 14 residues. V gave up 3 bases and J gave up 4 bases, with 13 bases separating them. Per germline, CDR1 KGHSH and CDR2 LQKENI. The CDR3 region is CASSPDMGGYEQYF. CDR3 nucleotides: TGTGCCAGCTCACCCGACATGGGAGGATACGAGCAGTACTTC.

V and J are TRBV6-1 and TRBJ1-2, with D unresolved. Germline values: CDR1 MNHNS, CDR2 SASEGT. CDR3 length: 13 amino acids. V gave up 5 bases and J gave up 6 bases, with 13 bases separating them. DNA of the CDR3: TGTGCCAGCAGTCTAACCCCCTCAAATGGCTACACCTTC. Translated: CASSLTPSNGYTF.

This rearrangement joins TRBV19 to TRBJ1-2; D not resolved. Trimming took off 4 bases at V and 4 bases at J, with 7 bases between the two ends. CDR3 length equals 12 residues. Germline V lookup: CDR1 LNHDA, CDR2 SQIVND (reference sequence). The CDR3: CASSRGTYGYTF. The CDR3 region has the DNA TGTGCCAGTAGTAGGGGTACCTATGGCTACACCTTC.

The V and J genes are TRBV4-2 and TRBJ2-7; weak D call: TRBD2 (5 bases). Per germline, CDR1 LGHNA and CDR2 YNFKEQ. The CDR3 totals 16 residues. The V and J ends lost 1 base and 1 base respectively, with 14 bases between them. In nucleotides, the CDR3 is TGTGCCAGCAGCCAAGCCAGGCTAGCACTATCCTACGAGCAGTACTTC. This encodes CASSQARLALSYEQYF.

This sequence joins TRBV4-2 and TRBJ1-4, with 9 bases fitting TRBD1. The CDR3 runs 14 residues. CDR1 is LGHNA and CDR2 is YNFKEQ in the germline V gene. Unmatched junction bases numbered 5, after V lost 4 bases and J lost 8 bases. The CDR3 spells CASSRDRDCEKLFF. For the CDR3, the DNA is TGTGCCAGCAGCCGGGACAGGGATTGCGAAAAACTGTTTTTT.

The V gene is TRBV24-1, the J gene TRBJ2-1, with D perhaps given as TRBD1 or TRBD2 (5 bases each). Trimming shortened V by 9 bases and J by 7 bases, and 15 bases separated the two germline ends. There are 13 residues in the CDR3. Germline values: CDR1 KGHDR, CDR2 SFDVKD. The CDR3 reads CATSREGSNEQFF. The DNA for the CDR3 is TGTGCCACCTCTCGTGAGGGGAGTAATGAGCAGTTCTTC.

The DNA for the CDR3 is TGTGCCAGCAGCACGACAAAGAACACTGAAGCTTTCTTT. Its translation: CASSTTKNTEAFF. The chain is built from TRBV7-3 and TRBJ1-1, with D unresolved. CDR3 length equals 13 residues. Germline CDR1 reads SGHTA; CDR2 reads FQGTGA. The V and J ends lost 5 bases and 1 base respectively, with 8 bases between them.

CDR3 coding DNA: TGTGCCAGTAGTTCCTACGGGGGAGCGGTCTCCTACAATGAGCAGTTCTTC. Its protein product is CASSSYGGAVSYNEQFF. The chain combines TRBV19 with TRBJ2-1, with D possibly matching TRBD2 (6 bases). Trimming left V 5 bases short and J 0 bases short, with 17 bases between. The length of the CDR3 is 17 residues. Germline V lookup: CDR1 LNHDA, CDR2 SQIVND (reference sequence).

The chain combines TRBV19 with TRBJ1-3, with D perhaps matching TRBD1 (6 bases). This CDR3 has 15 amino acids. Trimming pared 6 bases from V and 4 bases from J, leaving 16 bases between. Germline lookup yields CDR1 LNHDA and CDR2 SQIVND (reference sequence). CDR3 protein: CASSSGGLRGNTIYF. The CDR3 nucleotides are TGTGCCAGTAGCAGCGGGGGCTTGAGGGGAAACACCATATATTTT.

V is TRBV11-2 and J is TRBJ1-1, with D uncertain. The V end was cut by 0 bases, the J end by 4 bases, with 12 bases between. Germline lookup yields CDR1 SGHAT and CDR2 FQNNGV. CDR3 size: 15 residues. The CDR3 DNA follows: TGTGCCAGCAGCTTAGATGGTGTCCGGGGCACTGAAGCTTTCTTT. Protein product: CASSLDGVRGTEAFF.

This chain uses TRBV18 with TRBJ1-2; TRBD1 matches 11 bases. The germline CDR1 and CDR2 sequences are KGHSH and LQKENI. The CDR3 extends over 14 amino acids. V dropped 2 bases and J dropped 8; count of bases not matched to a gene: 4. CDR3 residues: CASSPGTGGGGYTF. DNA for the CDR3: TGTGCCAGCTCACCAGGGACAGGGGGAGGCGGCTACACCTTC.

This clone has a single count. The rearrangement uses TRBV9 and TRBJ1-6; no clear D. Trimming left V 3 bases short and J 0 bases short, with 10 bases between. Germline V gene sequence: CDR1 SGDLS, CDR2 YYNGEE. This CDR3 is 16 amino acids long. CDR3 nucleotides: TGTGCCAGCAGCGCTGGAGGGAGCTCCTATAATTCACCCCTCCACTTT. Residues: CASSAGGSSYNSPLHF.

The J gene is TRBJ2-5, the V gene TRBV7-3; 8 bases line up with TRBD1. CDR3 length: 18 amino acids. Germline CDR1 SGHTA, CDR2 FQGTGA. The V gene end was trimmed by 2 bases and the J gene end by 4 bases; junction bases not matched to a gene: 15. The CDR3 sequence is CASSLVPGGTGWAETQYF. CDR3 DNA sequence: TGTGCCAGCAGCTTAGTACCAGGGGGGACAGGCTGGGCAGAGACCCAGTACTTC.

In the case of this clone: Mismatch with germline at one junction end may stem from a read error. The gene calls are TRBV5-1 and TRBJ2-7; possible D gene TRBD2, 6 bases. Germline V CDR1 and CDR2: SGHRS, YFSETQ. CDR3 length equals 14 residues. As DNA, the CDR3 is TGCGCCAGCAGATTGGGGACTGAACCTTACGAGCAGTACTTC. Translating gives CASRLGTEPYEQYF.

V gene TRBV12-5 combines with J gene TRBJ1-2; D is uncertain. Trimming shortened V by 6 bases and J by 5 bases, and 10 bases separated the two germline ends. Germline loops: CDR1 LGHNT, CDR2 FRNRAP. The CDR3 covers 12 residues. The CDR3 spells CASGDPRYGYTF. The CDR3 DNA reads TGTGCTAGTGGAGACCCGAGGTATGGCTACACCTTC. Full variable domain (outside the CDR3, taken from reference TRBV12-5 and TRBJ1-2): DARVTQTPRHKVTEMGQEVTMRCQPILGHNTVFWYRQTMMQGLELLAYFRNRAPLDDSGMPKDRFSAEMPDATLATLKIQPSEPRDSAVYFCASGDPRYGYTFGSGTRLTVV.

V usage is TRBV10-3 and J usage is TRBJ2-5; D possibly corresponds to TRBD2 (5 bases). Looked up from germline, CDR1 is ENHRY and CDR2 is SYGVKD. The CDR3 consists of 15 residues. Trimming removed 8 bases from V and 5 bases from J, with 21 bases in between. The CDR3 region is CAISPSVAPAETQYF. CDR3 in DNA: TGTGCCATCTCGCCGTCAGTAGCGCCTGCTGAGACCCAGTACTTC.

This clone was recorded once. V is TRBV2 and J is TRBJ1-6; 7 nucleotides match TRBD1. Germline values: CDR1 SNHLY, CDR2 FYNNEI. The CDR3 consists of 15 residues. J was trimmed by 9 bases and V by 1 base; bases with no gene match: 6. CDR3 in amino acids: CASSEGQGGGSPLHF. The CDR3 DNA reads TGTGCCAGCAGTGAAGGACAGGGAGGTGGTTCACCCCTCCACTTT. The whole variable domain, filled in from reference TRBV2 and TRBJ1-6, reads EPEVTQTPSHQVTQMGQEVILRCVPISNHLYFYWYRQILGQKVEFLVSFYNNEISEKSEIFDDQFSVERPDGSNFTLKIRSTKLEDSAMYFCASSEGQGGGSPLHFGNGTRLTVT.

This rearrangement joins TRBV2 to TRBJ1-1; D ambiguous. V was trimmed by 8 bases and J by 5 bases, leaving 12 bases between them. This CDR3 has 12 residues. Germline CDR1 is SNHLY and CDR2 is FYNNEI. The CDR3 here is CASLWDRTEAFF. Written as DNA, the CDR3 is TGTGCCAGCCTGTGGGATCGGACTGAAGCTTTCTTT.

This chain connects TRBV5-4 to TRBJ2-5, with unresolved D. The V end lost 1 base, the J end lost 4 bases, and 11 bases lay between the germline ends. This CDR3 spans 14 amino acids. Germline V gene sequence: CDR1 SGHNT, CDR2 YYREEE (reference sequence). Here the CDR3 reads CASSLWADGETQYF. DNA of the CDR3: TGTGCCAGCAGCTTGTGGGCAGATGGAGAGACCCAGTACTTC.

The V and J genes are TRBV6-2 or TRBV6-3 and TRBJ2-2, with D tentatively TRBD1 (6 bases). Germline-derived CDR1 and CDR2 are MNHEY and SVGEGT. Trimming left V 5 bases short and J 6 bases short, with 13 bases between. The CDR3 has 14 amino acids. The CDR3 loop is CASSDHSGAGELFF. The DNA for the CDR3 is TGTGCCAGCAGTGACCATTCAGGGGCCGGGGAGCTGTTTTTT.

The chain uses TRBV7-3 and TRBJ2-5; no clear D. V was cut by 5 bases and J by 1 base, with 8 bases left in between. Germline V lookup: CDR1 SGHTA, CDR2 FQGTGA. The CDR3 consists of 13 residues. The CDR3 here is CASSPGSQETQYF. The CDR3 DNA follows: TGTGCCAGCAGCCCTGGCAGCCAAGAGACCCAGTACTTC.

The chain has TRBV5-6 and TRBJ2-7; D is perhaps TRBD1 (6 bases). From germline, CDR1 is SGHDT and CDR2 YYEEEE. The CDR3 length is 14 residues. The V gene lost 3 bases and the J gene lost 2 bases, with 12 bases spanning the gap. CDR3 residues: CASSSPGVAYEQYF. In DNA, the CDR3 is TGTGCCAGCAGCTCCCCAGGGGTAGCCTACGAGCAGTACTTC. Full variable domain (rest looked up from reference TRBV5-6 and TRBJ2-7): DAGVTQSPTHLIKTRGQQVTLRCSPKSGHDTVSWYQQALGQGPQFIFQYYEEEERQRGNFPDRFSGHQFPNYSSELNVNALLLGDSALYLCASSSPGVAYEQYFGPGTRLTVT.

This chain uses TRBV7-6 with TRBJ2-3, with 9 bases identical to TRBD2. Trimming removed 2 bases from V and 3 bases from J; junction bases left unmatched: 3. CDR3 size: 15 residues. CDR1 is SGHVS and CDR2 is FNYEAQ in the germline V gene. The chain's CDR3 is CASSLIAGATDTQYF. DNA of the CDR3: TGTGCCAGCAGCTTAATAGCGGGAGCGACAGATACGCAGTATTTT.

The chain is built from TRBV28 and TRBJ1-5; a possible D gene is TRBD1 (6 bases). Germline V lookup: CDR1 MDHEN, CDR2 SYDVKM. The CDR3 has 14 residues. The V gene lost 4 bases and the J gene lost 4 bases, with 11 bases spanning the gap. The CDR3 loop is CASSWGAGNQPQHF. The CDR3 DNA is TGTGCCAGCAGTTGGGGGGCTGGAAATCAGCCCCAGCATTTT.

The genes are TRBV30 and TRBJ2-2; D is possibly TRBD1 (6 bases). The CDR3 sequence is 14 residues long. The germline CDR1 and CDR2 sequences are GTSNPN and SVGIG (reference sequence). Trimming removed 5 bases at V and 0 bases at J, with 10 bases between. The CDR3 nucleotides read TGTGCCTGGGAGGACAGCTCGAACACCGGGGAGCTGTTTTTT. This translates into CAWEDSSNTGELFF. Using reference TRBV30 and TRBJ2-2 for the parts outside the CDR3, the full variable domain is SQTIHQWPATLVQPVGSPLSLECTVEGTSNPNLYWYRQAAGRGLQLLFYSVGIGQISSEVPQNLSASRPQDRQFILSSKKLLLSDSGFYLCAWEDSSNTGELFFGEGSRLTVL.

The chain links TRBV6-5 to TRBJ1-3, with D possibly being TRBD1 (5 bases). The CDR3 has 14 amino acids. The V and J ends lost 7 bases and 2 bases respectively, with 12 bases between them. Germline CDR1 MNHEY, CDR2 SVGAGI. CDR3 in DNA: TGTGCCAGCACTCCCAAAGGGGCTGGAAACACCATATATTTT. Translation gives CASTPKGAGNTIYF.

CDR3 sequence (DNA): TGTGCCAGCACTTCGGGAGGGGATGAGCAGTTCTTC. Translation: CASTSGGDEQFF. J is TRBJ2-1 and V is TRBV12-3 or TRBV12-4; 8 nucleotides align to TRBD2. The CDR3 is 12 residues long. V lost 7 bases and J lost 8; bases outside the gene matches: 4.

The gene calls are TRBV19 and TRBJ1-2, with a tentative D call TRBD1 (5 bases). The CDR3 covers 14 residues. V lost 8 bases to trimming and J lost 3 bases, with 16 bases between them. Germline V gene lookup returns CDR1 LNHDA and CDR2 SQIVND (reference sequence). The CDR3 here is CASGDLRTDYGYTF. CDR3 DNA sequence: TGTGCCAGTGGGGACTTGAGGACTGACTATGGCTACACCTTC. The whole variable domain, filled in from reference TRBV19 and TRBJ1-2, reads DGGITQSPKYLFRKEGQNVTLSCEQNLNHDAMYWYRQDPGQGLRLIYYSQIVNDFQKGDIAEGYSVSREKKESFPLTVTSAQKNPTAFYLCASGDLRTDYGYTFGSGTRLTVV.